The 3 T cell receptor beta chains given below trace back to one sample, sequenced in a study of blood T cell repertoires in COVID-19. Method: immunoSEQ multiplex PCR; TCRdb's copy keeps in-frame clones and lacks some. Of over 130,000 clones listed, approximately 85% are singletons. Specimen: peripheral blood. The source of these receptors is a man in his fifties or sixties with acute or convalescent COVID-19.

This sequence joins TRBV5-1 and TRBJ1-1; TRBD1 aligns across 7 bases. The junction had 8 bases not matched to a gene; V was cut back by 1 base and J by 5 bases. The germline gives CDR1 SGHRS, CDR2 YFSETQ. CDR3 length: 15 amino acids. CDR3 coding DNA: TGCGCCAGCAGCTTGACGGACAGGAGGTGGACTGAAGCTTTCTTT. Residues: CASSLTDRRWTEAFF. Full variable domain (missing parts from reference TRBV5-1 and TRBJ1-1): KAGVTQTPRYLIKTRGQQVTLSCSPISGHRSVSWYQQTPGQGLQFLFEYFSETQRNKGNFPGRFSGRQFSNSRSEMNVSTLELGDSALYLCASSLTDRRWTEAFFGQGTRLTVV.

V is TRBV15 and J is TRBJ1-2; D is perhaps TRBD1 (5 bases). The V end was cut by 4 bases, the J end by 5 bases, with 11 bases between. Germline assignment: CDR1 LNHNV and CDR2 YYDKDF (reference sequence). The CDR3 is 13 residues long. The CDR3 region is CATSIQVGYGYTF. CDR3 in DNA: TGTGCCACCAGCATACAGGTGGGGTATGGCTACACCTTC.

The chain combines TRBV6-4 with TRBJ1-6, with D unresolved. Germline V gene data show CDR1 as MRHNA and CDR2 as SNTAGT. Trimming took 6 bases from V and 5 from J, leaving 11 bases between them. This CDR3 is 14 amino acids long. Here the CDR3 DNA reads TGTGCCAGCAGCTCCGGGGTAAATAATTCACCCCTCCACTTT. It translates to CASSSGVNNSPLHF.